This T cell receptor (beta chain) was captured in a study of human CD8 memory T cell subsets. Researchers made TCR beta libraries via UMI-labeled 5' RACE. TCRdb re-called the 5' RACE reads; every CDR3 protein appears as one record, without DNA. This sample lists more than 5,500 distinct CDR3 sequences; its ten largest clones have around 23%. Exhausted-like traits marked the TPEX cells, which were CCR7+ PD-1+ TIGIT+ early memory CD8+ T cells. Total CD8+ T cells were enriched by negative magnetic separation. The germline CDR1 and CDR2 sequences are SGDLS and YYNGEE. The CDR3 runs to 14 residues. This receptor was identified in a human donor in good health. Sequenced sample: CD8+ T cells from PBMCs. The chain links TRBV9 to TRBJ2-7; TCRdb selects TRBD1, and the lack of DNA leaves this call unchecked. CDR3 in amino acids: CASSVASGGYEQYF.